This T cell receptor beta chain was captured in a study of T cell responses to AZD1222 COVID-19 vaccine. Study-level points and caveats: Unmutated variant regions are reportedly the target of nearly half of TCRs that are spike-specific. A rise in Spike-specific TCR breadth and depth followed two AZD1222 doses.

TCRdb keeps only in-frame clones here, not all; method: immunoSEQ multiplex PCR. This table has about 100,000 clones, nearly 90% appearing once. Of note for this clone: Antigen unknown.

The germline V gene encodes CDR1 LGHNA and CDR2 YSLEER. CDR3 length: 14 amino acids. V gave up 3 bases and J gave up 3 bases; unmatched junction bases: 3. The starting material was peripheral blood, obtained 28 days after the second AZD1222 dose. The genes are TRBV4-3 and TRBJ1-2, with 8 bases aligning to TRBD1. The sequence came from an adult who received the AZD1222 COVID-19 vaccine. The CDR3 nucleotides read TGCGCCAGCAGCCAGGCACAGGGGGACTATGGCTACACCTTC. This gives the protein CASSQAQGDYGYTF.